A selection of T cell receptor beta chains follows, all from one sample in a study of shared clonotypes between healthy human individuals. Method: immunoSEQ multiplex PCR; TCRdb's copy keeps in-frame clones and lacks some. The sample contains around 2.5 million clones, approximately 94% of which appear only once. Sequenced material: naive CD4+ T cells from PBMCs. The receptors shown here come from a man aged 18 to 30 in good health. Some clones in this sample may be carry-over from other donors' samples. Each CDR3 is given with its conserved first and last residue. The order of the fields is J gene, V gene, D gene, CDR3 DNA, CDR3 protein. D genes are given only for firm matches.

>TRBJ2-3|TRBV6-1|NA
TGTGCCAGCACCGACAGGGACTCCAGCACAGATACGCAGTATTTT
CASTDRDSSTDTQYF
>TRBJ2-2|TRBV11-2|TRBD1
TGTGCCAGCAGCAGGGACAGTAACACCGGGGAGCTGTTTTTT
CASSRDSNTGELFF
>TRBJ2-3|TRBV9|NA
TGTGCCAGCAGCGTAGGGCTAGCGCTGAGCGCAGATACGCAGTATTTT
CASSVGLALSADTQYF
>TRBJ2-7|TRBV18|NA
TGTGCCAGCCGCCGACAGGCAGACTACGAGCAGTACTTC
CASRRQADYEQYF
>TRBJ2-1|TRBV11-3|NA
TGTGCCAGCAGCCTAGACTCTTACAATGAGCAGTTCTTC
CASSLDSYNEQFF
>TRBJ2-3|TRBV5-8|TRBD1
TGTGCCAGCAGCTTGGCCTGGACAGGAGACACAGATACGCAGTATTTT
CASSLAWTGDTDTQYF
>TRBJ1-1|TRBV28|NA
TGTGCCAGCACCCCAGGACGTAATGAAGCTTTCTTT
CASTPGRNEAFF
>TRBJ2-7|TRBV13|TRBD2
TGTGCCAGCACCCGTCCCGGAGGGAGGGATATACAGCAGTACTTC
CASTRPGGRDIQQYF
>TRBJ2-1|TRBV19|TRBD2
TGTGCCAGTAGTATAAGCTCTAGGCTAGCGGGACACCACGATGAGCAGTTCTTC
CASSISSRLAGHHDEQFF
>TRBJ1-2|TRBV25-1|NA
TGTGCCAGCAGTGAATATAGTAGCCCGGGCCGATATGGCTACACCTTC
CASSEYSSPGRYGYTF
>TRBJ2-3|TRBV5-1|NA
TGCGCCAGCAGTTCACGACTAGTTGGGACAGATACGCAGTATTTT
CASSSRLVGTDTQYF
>TRBJ1-1|TRBV28|NA
TGTGCCAGCTCAACCGCCCCAGTAATGAACACTGAAGCTTTCTTT
CASSTAPVMNTEAFF
>TRBJ2-7|TRBV27|TRBD2
TGTGCCCCAGCACGTTCAGCCAGCGGGAGGGACGAGCAGTACTTC
CAPARSASGRDEQYF
>TRBJ1-1|TRBV18|NA
TGTGCCAGCTCCACCGGGAGGGGGGCTTTCTTT
CASSTGRGAFF
>TRBJ2-1|TRBV7-2|NA
TGTGCCAGCAGCTTAGGGCAGGGAGGATCCTACAATGAGCAGTTCTTC
CASSLGQGGSYNEQFF
>TRBJ2-1|TRBV2|TRBD2
TGTGCCAGCAGTGAGAGGCGGGGGAGCTCCTACAATGAGCAGTTCTTC
CASSERRGSSYNEQFF
>TRBJ1-1|TRBV4-1|NA
TGCGCCAGCAGCCTTTCCACAGGGACATCCACTGAAGCTTTCTTT
CASSLSTGTSTEAFF